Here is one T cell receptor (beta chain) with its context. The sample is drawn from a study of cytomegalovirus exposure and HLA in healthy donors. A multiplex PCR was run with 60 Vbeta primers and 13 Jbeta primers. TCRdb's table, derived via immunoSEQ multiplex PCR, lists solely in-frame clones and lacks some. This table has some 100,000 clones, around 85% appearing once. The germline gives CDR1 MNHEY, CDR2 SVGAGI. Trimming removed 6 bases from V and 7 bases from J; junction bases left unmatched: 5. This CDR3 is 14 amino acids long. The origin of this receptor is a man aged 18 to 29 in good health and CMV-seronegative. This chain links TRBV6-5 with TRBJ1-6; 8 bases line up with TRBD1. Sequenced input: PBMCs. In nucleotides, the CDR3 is TGTGCCAGCAGCCAGACAGGGGAGAATTCACCCCTCCACTTT. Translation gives CASSQTGENSPLHF.